The 7 T cell receptor beta chains below come from one sample, sequenced in a study of neurological immune-mediated disorders. TCRdb re-derived calls from the 5' RACE reads in MiXCR, one entry per CDR3 protein. The repertoire includes some 30,000 distinct CDR3 sequences, approximately 5.2% of them detected once, and roughly 2% sits in the top ten. The source material was CD4+ T cells from blood. The receptors shown here come from a woman aged 50 to 60 in good health.

In this sample, this clonotype turned up many times. The chain joins TRBV14 to TRBJ2-2, with 7 bases identical to TRBD1. The CDR3 runs 16 residues. V gave up 2 bases and J gave up 7 bases; unmatched junction bases: 10. Germline lookup yields CDR1 SGHDN and CDR2 FVKESK. The CDR3 bases are TGTGCCAGCAGCCAATTCCTAGGGGGCGCCGGCGGGGAGCTGTTTTTT. This sequence encodes CASSQFLGGAGGELFF.

This clonotype was seen many times. This chain uses TRBV12-3 or TRBV12-4 with TRBJ1-1, with no clear D. This CDR3 contains 13 residues. The germline V and J ends were trimmed by 3 bases and 5 bases, with 10 bases remaining between them. The CDR3 spells CASSFRSRTEAFF. The CDR3 DNA follows: TGTGCCAGCAGTTTCAGGTCTCGAACTGAAGCTTTCTTT.

This clonotype was detected ten times or more. The J gene is TRBJ2-3, the V gene TRBV7-2; D is unresolved. This CDR3 is built from 14 residues. The germline V and J ends were trimmed by 5 bases and 0 bases, with 9 bases remaining between them. CDR1 is SGHTA and CDR2 is FQGNSA in the germline V gene. Here the CDR3 reads CASSPLGSTDTQYF. CDR3 nucleotide sequence: TGTGCCAGCAGCCCGCTGGGGAGCACAGATACGCAGTATTTT. The full variable domain, with the rest looked up from reference TRBV7-2 and TRBJ2-3, is GAGVSQSPSNKVTEKGKDVELRCDPISGHTALYWYRQSLGQGLEFLIYFQGNSAPDKSGLPSDRFSAERTGGSVSTLTIQRTQQEDSAVYLCASSPLGSTDTQYFGPGTRLTVL.

This clonotype was counted only a few times. The CDR3: CSARDRGFTYEQYF. CDR3 in DNA: TGCAGTGCTAGAGATAGAGGGTTTACCTACGAGCAGTACTTC. The rearrangement uses TRBV20-1 and TRBJ2-7; possibly TRBD2 for D (5 bases). The CDR3 is 14 residues long. Trimming left V 0 bases short and J 2 bases short, with 11 bases between. CDR1 and CDR2 from the germline V gene are DFQATT and SNEGSKA (reference sequence).

This clonotype was counted between two and nine times. The genes are TRBV7-2 and TRBJ1-2; D gene unclear. V was cut by 0 bases and J by 5 bases, with 10 bases left in between. Germline assignment: CDR1 SGHTA and CDR2 FQGNSA. CDR3 length: 14 amino acids. The CDR3 DNA sequence: TGTGCCAGCAGCTTAGCAGGGCGGGAGTATGGCTACACCTTC. Translation: CASSLAGREYGYTF.

In its sample, this clonotype was seen many times. This chain links TRBV5-1 with TRBJ2-3; 8 bases align to TRBD2. Germline values: CDR1 SGHRS, CDR2 YFSETQ. The J segment lost 4 bases and the V segment lost 0 bases, leaving 7 bases of the junction unmatched. The CDR3 totals 16 residues. The CDR3 nucleotides read TGCGCCAGCAGCTTGGAACCAGCGGGGGTGCCAGATACGCAGTATTTT. Translated, it gives CASSLEPAGVPDTQYF.

This clonotype was observed a single time. The chain recombines TRBV3-1 with TRBJ1-1; a weak D match, TRBD1 (5 bases). Germline V CDR1 and CDR2: LGHDT, YNNKEL (reference sequence). The CDR3 runs to 15 residues. V dropped 1 base and J dropped 3 bases, with 12 bases sitting between them. CDR3 sequence (DNA): TGTGCCAGCAGCCAAGGTTCAGGGTCCGACACTGAAGCTTTCTTT. The encoded protein is CASSQGSGSDTEAFF.